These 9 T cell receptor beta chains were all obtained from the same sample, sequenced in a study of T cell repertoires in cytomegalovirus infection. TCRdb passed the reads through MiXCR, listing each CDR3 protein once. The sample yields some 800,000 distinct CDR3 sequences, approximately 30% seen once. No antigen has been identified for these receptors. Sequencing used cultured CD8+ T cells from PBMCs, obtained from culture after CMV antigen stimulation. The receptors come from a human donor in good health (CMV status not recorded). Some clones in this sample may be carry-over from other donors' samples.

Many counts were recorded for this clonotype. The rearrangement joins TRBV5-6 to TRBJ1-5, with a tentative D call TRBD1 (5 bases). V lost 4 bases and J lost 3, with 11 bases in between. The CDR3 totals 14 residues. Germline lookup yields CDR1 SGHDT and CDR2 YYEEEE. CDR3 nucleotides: TGTGCCAGCAGCCAGGGACGGGTCAATCAGCCCCAGCATTTT. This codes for CASSQGRVNQPQHF.

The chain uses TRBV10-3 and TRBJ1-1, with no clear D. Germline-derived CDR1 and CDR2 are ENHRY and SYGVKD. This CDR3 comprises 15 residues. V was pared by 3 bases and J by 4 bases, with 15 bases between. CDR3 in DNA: TGTGCCATCAGTGAACGGCGAGACTGGGGCACTGAAGCTTTCTTT. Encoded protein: CAISERRDWGTEAFF.

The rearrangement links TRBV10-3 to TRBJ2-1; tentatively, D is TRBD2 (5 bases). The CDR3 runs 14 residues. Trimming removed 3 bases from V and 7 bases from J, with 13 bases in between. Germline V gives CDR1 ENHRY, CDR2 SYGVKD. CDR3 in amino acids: CAISDVRVGNEQFF. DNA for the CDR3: TGTGCCATCAGTGATGTGAGGGTTGGAAATGAGCAGTTCTTC.

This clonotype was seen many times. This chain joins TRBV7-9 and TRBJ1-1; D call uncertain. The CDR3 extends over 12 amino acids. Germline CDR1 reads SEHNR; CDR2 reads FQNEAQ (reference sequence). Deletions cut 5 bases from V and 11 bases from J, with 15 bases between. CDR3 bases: TGTGCCAGCAGCCAACTTCCCGAAGGGGCTTTCTTT. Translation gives CASSQLPEGAFF.

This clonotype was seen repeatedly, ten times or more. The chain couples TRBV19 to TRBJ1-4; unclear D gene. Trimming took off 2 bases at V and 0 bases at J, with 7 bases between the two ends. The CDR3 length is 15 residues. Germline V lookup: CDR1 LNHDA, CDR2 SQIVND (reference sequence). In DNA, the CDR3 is TGTGCCAGTAGTATATCGGGAGCAACTAATGAAAAACTGTTTTTT. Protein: CASSISGATNEKLFF.

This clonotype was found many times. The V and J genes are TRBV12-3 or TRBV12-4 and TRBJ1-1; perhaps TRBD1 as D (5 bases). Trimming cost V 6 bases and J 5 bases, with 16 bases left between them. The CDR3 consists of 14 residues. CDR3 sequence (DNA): TGTGCCAGCAGCCTTACCTCAGGGAGGACTGAAGCTTTCTTT. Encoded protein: CASSLTSGRTEAFF.

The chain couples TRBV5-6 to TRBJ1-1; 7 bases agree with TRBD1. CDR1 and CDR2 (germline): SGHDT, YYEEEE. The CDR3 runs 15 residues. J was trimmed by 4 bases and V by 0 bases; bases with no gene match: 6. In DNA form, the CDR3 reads TGTGCCAGCAGCTTGGTTAACAGGGGAGGCACTGAAGCTTTCTTT. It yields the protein CASSLVNRGGTEAFF.

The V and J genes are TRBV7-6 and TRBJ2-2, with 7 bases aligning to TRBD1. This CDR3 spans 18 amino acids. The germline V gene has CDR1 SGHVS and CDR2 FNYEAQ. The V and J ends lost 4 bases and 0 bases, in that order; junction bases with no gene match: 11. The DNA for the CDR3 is TGTGCCAGCAGCTACCTTCGGCAGGGGGACGCGAACACCGGGGAGCTGTTTTTT. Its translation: CASSYLRQGDANTGELFF.

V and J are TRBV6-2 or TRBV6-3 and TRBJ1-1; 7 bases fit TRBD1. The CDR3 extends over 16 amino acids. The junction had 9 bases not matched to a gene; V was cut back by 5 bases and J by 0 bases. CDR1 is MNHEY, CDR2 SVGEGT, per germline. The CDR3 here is CASSEDRAGVNTEAFF. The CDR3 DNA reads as TGTGCCAGCAGTGAAGACAGGGCGGGGGTGAACACTGAAGCTTTCTTT.